This is a list of T cell receptor beta chains from one sample in a study of blood T cells in healthy people across ages. MiXCR, applied by TCRdb to the 5' RACE reads, yields one record per CDR3 protein. The sample shows roughly 560,000 distinct CDR3 sequences, nearly 25% of them seen only once. These data were also filed under a second study, of T cells of mothers and their children.

Sequenced input: blood. The receptors derive from a boy between 5 and 17 years old in good health. Both conserved end residues are trimmed from each CDR3. Fields, in order: J gene, D gene, V gene, CDR3 protein. D genes are given only for firm matches.

TRBJ1-2	TRBD1	TRBV29-1	SVEAAGTGLKYGYT
TRBJ1-2	TRBD1	TRBV28	ASRGQPDGYT
TRBJ2-2	.	TRBV4-1	ASTYGLPNTGELF
TRBJ1-4	.	TRBV19	ASRRRTVENEKLF
TRBJ1-1	TRBD1	TRBV5-1	ASSSNRGSMNTEAF
.	TRBD2	TRBV4-2	ASSQETSGRNEQF
TRBJ2-2	.	TRBV29-1	SVGDTGELF
TRBJ1-5	.	TRBV6-5	ASSFLIPDPLGNQPQH
TRBJ2-3	.	TRBV12-3/TRBV12-4	ASRLQGTPPDTQY
TRBJ2-2	.	TRBV6-4	ASSDREDGELF
TRBJ2-2	TRBD2	TRBV20-1	SARDRSSGGVVGELF
TRBJ2-3	TRBD2	TRBV19	ASRLAGGRGDTQY
TRBJ2-3	.	TRBV29-1	SVDVPAPSTDTQY
TRBJ2-7	.	TRBV19	ASSIGGFDYEQY
TRBJ1-3	.	TRBV28	ASSPASGNTIY
.	TRBD2	TRBV12-3/TRBV12-4	ASSLDRGGTGYEQY